One and the same sample provided the 11 T cell receptor beta chains below, sequenced in a study of shared clonotypes between healthy human individuals. Sequencing used immunoSEQ multiplex PCR; TCRdb keeps in-frame clones, though not all of them. This table holds roughly 2,300,000 clones, less than 95% found once. The specimen was naive CD4+ T cells from PBMCs. The subset: CD45RA+ positively selected. These receptors all come from a young man in good health. Some clones in this sample may be carry-over from other donors' samples.

The rearrangement links TRBV9 to TRBJ2-2, with D unresolved. The germline V gene encodes CDR1 SGDLS and CDR2 YYNGEE. CDR3 length: 12 amino acids. Trimming stripped 3 bases from V and 5 bases from J, with 5 bases between. CDR3 DNA: TGTGCCAGCAGCGAACGGACCGGGGAGCTGTTTTTT. Its translation is CASSERTGELFF.

Concerning this clone itself: The junction departs from germline at one end; a sequencing error may be responsible. This chain joins TRBV18 and TRBJ2-1; D possibly corresponds to TRBD1 (6 bases). Looked up from germline, CDR1 is KGHSH and CDR2 is LQKENI. This CDR3 has 14 amino acids. CDR3 coding DNA: TGTGCCAGCTCACCAGGACAGTCCTTCAATGAGCAGTTCTTC. Encoded protein: CASSPGQSFNEQFF.

The chain carries TRBV27 and TRBJ1-3; D ambiguous. This CDR3 is built from 15 residues. V lost 4 bases and J 4 bases, leaving 14 bases between the germline ends. CDR1 and CDR2 (germline): MNHEY, SMNVEV (reference sequence). The DNA for the CDR3 is TGTGCCAGCAGTTCGTTTGGGTCGTACGGAAACACCATATATTTT. It specifies CASSSFGSYGNTIYF.

The chain has TRBV25-1 and TRBJ1-6; perhaps TRBD1 as D (5 bases). V lost 6 bases and J 7 bases, leaving 10 bases between the germline ends. Germline CDR1 reads MGHDK; CDR2 reads SYGVNS. The CDR3 spans 13 residues. The CDR3 region has the DNA TGTGCCAGCAGAGACAGAGAAAATTCACCCCTCCACTTT. Translation: CASRDRENSPLHF.

This clone appeared a single time. The gene calls are TRBV5-1 and TRBJ2-2, with TRBD2 matching 8 bases. The CDR3 has 16 amino acids. The germline V gene has CDR1 SGHRS and CDR2 YFSETQ. The V and J ends lost 5 bases and 5 bases, in that order; junction bases with no gene match: 11. For the CDR3, the DNA is TGCGCCAGCAGTCTTAGCGGGATCTCCCTAACCGGGGAGCTGTTTTTT. Protein: CASSLSGISLTGELFF.

V and J are TRBV28 and TRBJ2-7, with D unresolved. CDR1 and CDR2 (germline): MDHEN, SYDVKM. There are 13 residues in the CDR3. Trimming removed 3 bases at V and 2 bases at J, with 8 bases between. CDR3: CASSLATAYEQYF. CDR3 DNA sequence: TGTGCCAGCAGTTTGGCCACGGCCTACGAGCAGTACTTC.

This chain uses TRBV28 with TRBJ1-2; TRBD1 might be the D (5 bases). The CDR3 runs 13 residues. The V end was cut by 5 bases, the J end by 3 bases, with 10 bases between. Germline-derived CDR1 and CDR2 are MDHEN and SYDVKM. This CDR3 reads CASSVGGDYGYTF. The CDR3 coding sequence is TGTGCCAGCAGTGTGGGGGGAGACTATGGCTACACCTTC.

This clone was counted between two and nine times. This sequence joins TRBV4-2 and TRBJ1-2; no clear D gene. V was cut by 4 bases and J by 7 bases, with 13 bases left in between. This CDR3 is 13 amino acids long. The V gene's germline CDR1 is LGHNA and CDR2 YNFKEQ. The CDR3 protein is CASSLGIGAGYTF. DNA of the CDR3: TGTGCCAGCAGCCTTGGAATCGGTGCTGGCTACACCTTC.

V gene TRBV6-5 combines with J gene TRBJ1-4, with D maybe TRBD1 (6 bases). In germline, CDR1 is MNHEY, CDR2 SVGAGI. Trimming cost V 2 bases and J 10 bases, with 11 bases left between them. The CDR3 covers 13 residues. Here the CDR3 DNA reads TGTGCCAGCAGTTACGGGGGGCGCGGAAAACTGTTTTTT. Translated: CASSYGGRGKLFF.

The J gene is TRBJ2-7, the V gene TRBV7-2; a weak D match, TRBD1 (5 bases). V shed 5 bases and J shed 6 bases, with 14 bases lying between them. Germline CDR1 SGHTA, CDR2 FQGNSA. This CDR3 is built from 13 residues. CDR3: CASSPLDGAEQYF. CDR3 in DNA: TGTGCCAGCAGCCCCCTTGATGGGGCCGAGCAGTACTTC.

This chain links TRBV30 with TRBJ1-1; D unresolved. The CDR3 is 14 amino acids. Germline-derived CDR1 and CDR2 are GTSNPN and SVGIG (reference sequence). Trimming stripped 0 bases from V and 6 bases from J, with 14 bases between. The CDR3, as DNA: TGTGCCTGGAGTGTACCGAGGCTTGGCCCTGAAGCTTTCTTT. Amino acid sequence: CAWSVPRLGPEAFF.